This TCR beta chain stems from a study of long-term antiretroviral therapy in people with HIV. The CDR3 covers 15 residues. Germline loops: CDR1 ENHRY, CDR2 SYGVKD. J lost 5 bases, V lost 4 bases, and 6 bases had no gene match. Run at survey level, the immunoSEQ assay was version v3.0. Sequencing was performed with immunoSEQ multiplex PCR; in TCRdb, only in-frame clones are kept and a portion is missing. The sample lists tens of thousands of clones, 84% occurring once. The clonotype comes from a man aged 50-59 years with HIV. The material was unsorted PBMCs, obtained 3 years after starting antiretroviral therapy. The chain employs TRBV10-3 and TRBJ1-5, with 9 positions matching TRBD1. CDR3 DNA sequence: TGTGCCATCAGTGCTATACAGGGGGCGGATCAGCCCCAGCATTTT. Translating gives CAISAIQGADQPQHF.